This T cell receptor (beta chain) derives from a study of early T cells in non-severe SARS-CoV-2 infection. Study summary: Alpha and beta chains were unpaired, from unsorted whole-blood bulk RNA.

Each cDNA molecule carried a unique molecular identifier. TCRdb reprocessed the 5' RACE reads via MiXCR and lists one record per CDR3 protein. The repertoire holds about 60,000 distinct CDR3 sequences, with around 12% as singletons. This clonotype was detected only a few times. What it recognizes is unknown. With 2 bases removed from V and 2 bases from J, the gap between germline ends came to 12 bases. Looked up from germline, CDR1 is LGHNA and CDR2 is YSLEER. CDR3 length equals 15 residues. Study-level results: The matching step, a VDJdb search, favored anti-spike CD8 responses and missed private and CD4 specificities.

The V gene is TRBV4-3, the J gene TRBJ1-2; D possibly corresponds to TRBD1 (6 bases). The sequence was collected from an adult who was a healthcare worker with PCR-confirmed SARS-CoV-2 infection or an uninfected control (not recorded which). The sequencing input was whole blood. The CDR3 DNA reads as TGCGCCAGCAGCCAAATGATCGGGACAAACTATGGCTACACCTTC. Protein product: CASSQMIGTNYGYTF.